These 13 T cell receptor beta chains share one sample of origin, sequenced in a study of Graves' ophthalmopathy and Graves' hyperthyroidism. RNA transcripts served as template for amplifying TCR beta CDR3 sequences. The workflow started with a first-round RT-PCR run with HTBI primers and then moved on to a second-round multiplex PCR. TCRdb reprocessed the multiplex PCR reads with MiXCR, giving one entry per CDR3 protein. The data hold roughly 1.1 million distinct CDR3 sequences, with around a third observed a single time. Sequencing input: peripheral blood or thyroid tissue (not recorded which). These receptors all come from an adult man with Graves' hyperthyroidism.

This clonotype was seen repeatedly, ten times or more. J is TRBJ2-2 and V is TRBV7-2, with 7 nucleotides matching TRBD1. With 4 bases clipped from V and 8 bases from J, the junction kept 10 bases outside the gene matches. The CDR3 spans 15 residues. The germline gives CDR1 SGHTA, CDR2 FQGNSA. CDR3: CASSSIHRGAGELFF. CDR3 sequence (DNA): TGTGCCAGCAGCTCGATACACAGGGGAGCAGGGGAGCTGTTTTTT.

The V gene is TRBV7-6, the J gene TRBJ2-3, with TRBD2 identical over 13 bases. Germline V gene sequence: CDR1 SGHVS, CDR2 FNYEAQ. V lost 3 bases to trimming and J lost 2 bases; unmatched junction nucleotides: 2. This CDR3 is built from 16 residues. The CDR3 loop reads CASSLGLAGPTDTQYF. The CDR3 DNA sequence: TGTGCCAGCAGCTTGGGACTAGCGGGACCCACAGATACGCAGTATTTT.

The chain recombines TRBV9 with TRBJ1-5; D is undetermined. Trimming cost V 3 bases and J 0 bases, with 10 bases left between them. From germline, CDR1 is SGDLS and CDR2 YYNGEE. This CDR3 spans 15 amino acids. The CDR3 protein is CASSGDPYSNQPQHF. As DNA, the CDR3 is TGTGCCAGCAGCGGAGACCCCTATAGCAATCAGCCCCAGCATTTT.

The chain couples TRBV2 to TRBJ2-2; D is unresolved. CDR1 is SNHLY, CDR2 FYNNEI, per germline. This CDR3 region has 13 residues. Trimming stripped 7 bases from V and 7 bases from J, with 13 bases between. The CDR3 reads CASNGETGGELFF. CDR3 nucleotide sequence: TGTGCCAGCAATGGAGAGACGGGCGGGGAGCTGTTTTTT.

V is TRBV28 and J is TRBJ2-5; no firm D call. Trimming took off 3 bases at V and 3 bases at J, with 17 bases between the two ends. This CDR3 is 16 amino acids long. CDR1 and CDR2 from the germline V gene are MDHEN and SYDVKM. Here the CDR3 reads CASSLPSSSGKETQYF. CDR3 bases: TGTGCCAGCAGTTTGCCCTCTTCTTCTGGGAAAGAGACCCAGTACTTC.

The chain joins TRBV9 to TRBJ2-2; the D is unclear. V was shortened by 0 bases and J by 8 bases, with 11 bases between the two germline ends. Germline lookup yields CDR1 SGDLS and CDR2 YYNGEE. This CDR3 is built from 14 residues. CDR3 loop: CASSVESVRGELFF. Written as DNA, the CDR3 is TGTGCCAGCAGCGTAGAGAGCGTGAGGGGGGAGCTGTTTTTT.

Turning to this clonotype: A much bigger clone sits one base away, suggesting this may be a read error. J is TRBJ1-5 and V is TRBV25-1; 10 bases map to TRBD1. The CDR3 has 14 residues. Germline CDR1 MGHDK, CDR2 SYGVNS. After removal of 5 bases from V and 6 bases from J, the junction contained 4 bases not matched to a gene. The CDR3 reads CASSSGQGPQPQHF. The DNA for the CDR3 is TGTGCCAGCAGTTCGGGACAGGGGCCTCAGCCCCAGCATTTT.

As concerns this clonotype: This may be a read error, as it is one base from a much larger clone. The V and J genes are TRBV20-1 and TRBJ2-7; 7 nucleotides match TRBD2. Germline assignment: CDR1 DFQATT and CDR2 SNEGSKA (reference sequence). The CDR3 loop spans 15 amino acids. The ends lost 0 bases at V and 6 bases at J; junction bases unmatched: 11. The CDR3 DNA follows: TGCAGTGCTAGAGATCCTGGACTAGGTGTATTCGAGCAGTACTTC. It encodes CSARDPGLGVFEQYF.

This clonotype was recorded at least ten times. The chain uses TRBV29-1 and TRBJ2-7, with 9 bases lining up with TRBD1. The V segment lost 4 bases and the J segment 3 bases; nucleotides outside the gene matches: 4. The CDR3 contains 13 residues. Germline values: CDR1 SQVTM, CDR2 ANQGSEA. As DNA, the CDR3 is TGCAGCGTTGTAGGGACAGGGTACTACGAGCAGTACTTC. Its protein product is CSVVGTGYYEQYF.

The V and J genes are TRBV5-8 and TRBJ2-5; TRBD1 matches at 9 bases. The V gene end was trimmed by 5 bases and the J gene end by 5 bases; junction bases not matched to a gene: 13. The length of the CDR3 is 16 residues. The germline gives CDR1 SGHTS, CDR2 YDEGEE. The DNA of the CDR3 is TGTGCCAGCAGTTCCCCGGGACAGGGAGGTGGGGAGACCCAGTACTTC. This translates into CASSSPGQGGGETQYF.

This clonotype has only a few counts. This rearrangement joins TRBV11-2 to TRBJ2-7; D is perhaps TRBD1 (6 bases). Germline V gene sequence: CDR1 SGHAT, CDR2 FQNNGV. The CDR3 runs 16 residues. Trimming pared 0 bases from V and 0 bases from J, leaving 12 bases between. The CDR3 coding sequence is TGTGCCAGCAGCTTAGAACTGGCAGGGGTCTCCTACGAGCAGTACTTC. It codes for CASSLELAGVSYEQYF.

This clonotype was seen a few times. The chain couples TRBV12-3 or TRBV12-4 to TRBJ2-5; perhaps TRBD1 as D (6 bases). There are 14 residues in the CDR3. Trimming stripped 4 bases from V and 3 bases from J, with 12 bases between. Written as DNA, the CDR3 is TGTGCCAGCAGTTACAGGGACACGGAAGAGACCCAGTACTTC. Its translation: CASSYRDTEETQYF.

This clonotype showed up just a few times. This chain's CDR3 is CASSVLHLYGYTF. Written as DNA, the CDR3 is TGTGCCAGCAGTGTTTTACATTTATATGGCTACACCTTC. The gene calls are TRBV12-3 or TRBV12-4 and TRBJ1-2, with D hard to call. Trimming shortened V by 5 bases and J by 5 bases, and 12 bases separated the two germline ends. The CDR3 runs 13 residues.